This TCR beta chain was recorded in a study of OX40 agonist ivuxolimab in advanced cancers. Looking at the study overall: Those treated in dose escalation had hepatocellular carcinoma, melanoma, renal cell cancer or head and neck cancer. Under the entry rules, prior anti-PD-1, anti-PD-L1 or anti-CTLA-4 therapy was allowed, and about 40% had some. Study-level points and caveats: Low normalized T-cell clonal expansion was also seen in some nonresponders. Clones of CD4+ and CD8+ blood T cells grew by week 6 at doses of 0.1 to 3.0 mg/kg.

Some clones are missing from TCRdb's copy, which holds only in-frame ones; the method was immunoSEQ multiplex PCR. The sample includes around 33,000 clones, 80% to 95% of them seen just once. As concerns this clone: Its antigen is not known.

Trimming removed 1 base at V and 0 bases at J, with 9 bases between. Germline-derived CDR1 and CDR2 are SGHTA and FQGNSA. The length of the CDR3 is 15 residues. This TCR derives from an adult with an advanced solid tumor such as melanoma, head and neck, liver or kidney cancer. This chain joins TRBV7-2 and TRBJ1-1; no clear D gene. The sample here was CD4+ or CD8+ T cells sorted from blood, taken in a trial of the OX40 agonist ivuxolimab. For the CDR3, the DNA is TGTGCCAGCAGCTTAGGGGCAGCCTTGAACACTGAAGCTTTCTTT. It is translated as CASSLGAALNTEAFF.